A single sample is the source of the 20 T cell receptor beta chains below, sequenced in a study of T cells in Graves' hyperthyroidism and ophthalmopathy. The TCR beta CDR3 regions underwent amplification using RNA transcripts as the source. The HTBI primer set drove a first-round RT-PCR of the TCR CDR3. TCRdb processed the multiplex PCR reads anew with MiXCR; each CDR3 protein has one entry. This sample has hundreds of thousands of distinct CDR3 sequences, with over 15% found just once. Sequencing input: blood. The origin of the receptors is a woman aged 18-29 years with Graves' ophthalmopathy.

This clonotype showed up many times. V usage is TRBV9 and J usage is TRBJ1-2, with 10 bases aligning to TRBD1. Looked up from germline, CDR1 is SGDLS and CDR2 is YYNGEE. The CDR3 runs 14 residues. Trimming cost V 0 bases and J 4 bases; bases outside gene matches: 0. The CDR3 nucleotides are TGTGCCAGCAGCGTAGGGACAGGGGGCTATGGCTACACCTTC. Translation: CASSVGTGGYGYTF.

This clonotype has more than one count but fewer than ten. The chain combines TRBV12-3 or TRBV12-4 with TRBJ2-5; maybe TRBD2 (5 bases). Trimming took 4 bases from V and 5 from J, leaving 11 bases between them. This CDR3 has 13 amino acids. The CDR3 spells CASSSGIGETQYF. The CDR3 coding sequence is TGTGCCAGCAGTTCGGGGATAGGCGAGACCCAGTACTTC.

This clonotype was found many times. The CDR3 DNA reads as TGCGCCAGCAGCCAATCCGGACAGGGCATCCCAGTCTATGGCTACACCTTC. Residues: CASSQSGQGIPVYGYTF. This rearrangement joins TRBV4-1 to TRBJ1-2; TRBD1 aligns across 8 bases. Trimming at V came to 2 bases and at J to 4 bases, leaving 12 bases not matched to a gene. Per the germline V gene, CDR1 is MGHRA and CDR2 is YSYEKL. CDR3 length equals 17 residues.

This clonotype has ten or more counts. This chain uses TRBV28 with TRBJ1-3; 7 positions match TRBD1. The CDR3 spans 14 residues. The germline CDR1 and CDR2 sequences are MDHEN and SYDVKM. V gave up 8 bases and J gave up 4 bases; unmatched junction bases: 8. CDR3 protein: CASFRQGIGNTIYF. In DNA, the CDR3 is TGTGCCAGCTTCAGACAGGGCATCGGAAACACCATATATTTT.

This clonotype has a handful of counts. This chain joins TRBV27 and TRBJ2-5; 9 bases match TRBD1. This CDR3 comprises 16 residues. J was trimmed by 7 bases and V by 5 bases; bases with no gene match: 14. Germline CDR1 reads MNHEY; CDR2 reads SMNVEV (reference sequence). The CDR3 is CASSRDRAAGARTQYF. The CDR3 nucleotides read TGTGCCAGCAGTCGGGACAGGGCCGCGGGAGCAAGGACCCAGTACTTC.

This clonotype was picked up many times. This CDR3 is CASNGTPGKSNYGYTF. CDR3 sequence (DNA): TGTGCCAGCAACGGGACACCGGGAAAATCTAACTATGGCTACACCTTC. V gene TRBV28 combines with J gene TRBJ1-2, with a possible D match to TRBD1 (6 bases). This CDR3 is built from 16 residues. Germline CDR1 and CDR2: MDHEN and SYDVKM. V was pared by 7 bases and J by 0 bases, with 18 bases between.

This rearrangement joins TRBV4-1 to TRBJ2-5, with 10 bases matching TRBD2. This CDR3 spans 18 amino acids. The J segment lost 3 bases and the V segment lost 2 bases, leaving 12 bases of the junction unmatched. Germline V gene sequence: CDR1 MGHRA, CDR2 YSYEKL. The CDR3 here is CASSQIPSSGRREETQYF. CDR3 sequence (DNA): TGCGCCAGCAGCCAAATACCCTCTAGCGGGAGAAGGGAAGAGACCCAGTACTTC.

This clonotype occurred many times. The rearrangement joins TRBV7-9 to TRBJ2-1; the match to TRBD2 covers 9 bases. Germline trimming cut 1 base from V and 9 bases from J; bases unmatched to any gene: 4. The CDR3 extends over 14 amino acids. Germline lookup yields CDR1 SEHNR and CDR2 FQNEAQ (reference sequence). CDR3 protein: CASSLGSGGAEQFF. The CDR3 DNA reads TGTGCCAGCAGCTTAGGTAGCGGGGGTGCTGAGCAGTTCTTC.

The chain carries TRBV11-2 and TRBJ2-7; D might be TRBD2 (6 bases). The length of the CDR3 is 14 residues. With 2 bases removed from V and 7 bases from J, the gap between germline ends came to 15 bases. Germline V gene data show CDR1 as SGHAT and CDR2 as FQNNGV. In nucleotides, the CDR3 is TGTGCCAGCAGCTTAACGGCGGGGTCCCGGGAGCAGTACTTC. This sequence encodes CASSLTAGSREQYF.

This clonotype was counted ten times or more. The CDR3 nucleotides read TGTGCCAGCAGTTACACAGGTTCCACAGAAGCTTTCTTT. Protein sequence: CASSYTGSTEAFF. The J gene is TRBJ1-1, the V gene TRBV6-2 or TRBV6-3; perhaps TRBD1 as D (5 bases). Trimming stripped 2 bases from V and 8 bases from J, with 12 bases between. There are 13 residues in the CDR3. The germline CDR1 and CDR2 sequences are MNHEY and SVGEGT.

In this sample, this clonotype turned up a few times. This chain uses TRBV19 with TRBJ2-5; weak D call: TRBD2 (5 bases). CDR1 is LNHDA, CDR2 SQIVND, per germline (reference sequence). Trimming took off 5 bases at V and 2 bases at J, with 9 bases between the two ends. The CDR3 has 13 amino acids. In nucleotides, the CDR3 is TGTGCCAGTAGTGCCCCGGGGCAAGAGACCCAGTACTTC. It encodes CASSAPGQETQYF. The full variable domain, with the rest looked up from reference TRBV19 and TRBJ2-5, is DGGITQSPKYLFRKEGQNVTLSCEQNLNHDAMYWYRQDPGQGLRLIYYSQIVNDFQKGDIAEGYSVSREKKESFPLTVTSAQKNPTAFYLCASSAPGQETQYFGPGTRLLVL.

Details on this clonotype: This sequence may be a read error, since a much larger clone differs from it by one base. The chain joins TRBV28 to TRBJ2-4; possibly TRBD1 for D (6 bases). This CDR3 contains 15 residues. CDR1 and CDR2 (germline): MDHEN, SYDVKM. V was cut by 2 bases and J by 5 bases, with 13 bases left in between. This chain's CDR3 is CASSLRGTRENIQYF. The CDR3 coding sequence is TGTGCCAGCAGTTTAAGGGGGACGAGAGAAAACATTCAGTACTTC.

CDR3 nucleotides: TGTGCCAGCAGTGACCGGCAGGGCCGGTACGAGCAGTACTTC. Amino acid sequence: CASSDRQGRYEQYF. J is TRBJ2-7 and V is TRBV25-1; a possible D gene is TRBD1 (5 bases). V shed 3 bases and J shed 4 bases, with 13 bases lying between them. CDR3 length equals 14 residues. Germline V gives CDR1 MGHDK, CDR2 SYGVNS.

In its sample, this clonotype was seen a few times. The chain combines TRBV20-1 with TRBJ2-1; TRBD2 agrees at 8 bases. Germline assignment: CDR1 DFQATT and CDR2 SNEGSKA (reference sequence). Losses at the gene ends were 1 base for V and 8 bases for J; bases not matched to a gene: 10. The CDR3 spans 15 residues. The CDR3 nucleotides read TGCAGTGCTAGAGCCCCCCCGGCGGGAGGCCATGAGCAGTTCTTC. Protein: CSARAPPAGGHEQFF.

This clonotype was seen once. V is TRBV7-9 and J is TRBJ1-1; 8 positions match TRBD1. CDR1 and CDR2 from the germline V gene are SEHNR and FQNEAQ (reference sequence). Trimming cost V 5 bases and J 9 bases; bases outside gene matches: 8. The CDR3 totals 13 residues. The DNA for the CDR3 is TGTGCCAGCAGCGGGGTCGGACAGGGCCAAGCTTTCTTT. This translates into CASSGVGQGQAFF.

This clonotype was detected many times. The chain has TRBV5-1 and TRBJ2-2; TRBD2 agrees at 8 bases. After removal of 0 bases from V and 6 bases from J, the junction contained 7 bases not matched to a gene. Germline V gene data show CDR1 as SGHRS and CDR2 as YFSETQ. This CDR3 is 16 amino acids long. CDR3 residues: CASSLGPAGEAGELFF. As DNA, the CDR3 is TGCGCCAGCAGCTTGGGCCCAGCGGGAGAGGCCGGGGAGCTGTTTTTT.

This clonotype has ten or more counts. The rearrangement joins TRBV29-1 to TRBJ1-2, with D possibly matching TRBD1 (5 bases). Germline V lookup: CDR1 SQVTM, CDR2 ANQGSEA. V shed 6 bases and J shed 2 bases, with 19 bases lying between them. The CDR3 is made up of 15 amino acids. CDR3 nucleotides: TGCAGCGTGGGCCCCACCGGGACGCCCAACTATGGCTACACCTTC. Its protein product is CSVGPTGTPNYGYTF.

This clonotype was seen ten or more times. The gene calls are TRBV19 and TRBJ1-1; maybe TRBD1 (6 bases). Trimming took off 10 bases at V and 4 bases at J, with 16 bases between the two ends. CDR1 is LNHDA, CDR2 SQIVND, per germline (reference sequence). The CDR3 consists of 13 residues. The CDR3 DNA is TGTGCCACACTGGGGGGCTCAGGCACTGAAGCTTTCTTT. It translates to CATLGGSGTEAFF.

This clonotype was observed many times. V usage is TRBV19 and J usage is TRBJ2-1, with 12 nucleotides matching TRBD2. Germline trimming cut 3 bases from V and 5 bases from J; bases unmatched to any gene: 5. CDR3 size: 16 residues. Germline CDR1 LNHDA, CDR2 SQIVND (reference sequence). The CDR3 DNA is TGTGCCAGTAGTATTGGGACTAGCGGGTCTCACAATGAGCAGTTCTTC. Amino acids: CASSIGTSGSHNEQFF.

This clonotype showed up many times. The chain has TRBV13 and TRBJ1-2; 9 bases are a match to TRBD1. Trimming took 0 bases from V and 8 from J; bases not matched to a gene: 10. This CDR3 has 16 amino acids. Germline V CDR1 and CDR2: PRHDT, FYEKMQ (reference sequence). The chain's CDR3 is CASSLGGWDRVGGYTF. CDR3 bases: TGTGCCAGCAGCTTAGGCGGATGGGACAGGGTGGGGGGCTACACCTTC.